These 28 T cell receptor beta chains were sequenced from one sample in a study of Ad26.COV2.S vaccination and SARS-CoV-2 variants. Treatment specified: some 19 received Ad26.COV2.S at low or high dose, single or two shots; several received placebo; per-sample allocation not given. Day 63 after the first vaccine or placebo injection was the time point for sampling. The method was immunoSEQ multiplex PCR; TCRdb's version includes in-frame clones alone and lacks a portion of them. The data contain around 320,000 clones, around 84% of them singletons. Sequences were derived from peripheral blood, sampled in a trial of Ad26.COV2.S vaccine versus placebo. These receptors were taken from a person between 18 and 65 years old who received the Ad26.COV2.S COVID-19 vaccine or a placebo.

The CDR3 coding sequence is TGCGCCAGCAGCCCGGACAGGGACGGAACCGAGCAGTACTTC. This translates into CASSPDRDGTEQYF. V is TRBV4-1 and J is TRBJ2-7, with 8 bases identical to TRBD1. The CDR3 spans 14 residues. The germline V gene has CDR1 MGHRA and CDR2 YSYEKL. V shed 4 bases and J 6 bases; nucleotides not matched to a gene: 8.

Concerning this clone: This sample includes further DNA sequences coding for the same CDR3. The chain recombines TRBV7-9 with TRBJ1-4, with TRBD1 identical over 9 bases. CDR1 and CDR2 from the germline V gene are SEHNR and FQNEAQ (reference sequence). The J segment lost 7 bases and the V segment lost 5 bases, leaving 5 bases of the junction unmatched. The CDR3 is 14 amino acids. Written as DNA, the CDR3 is TGTGCCAGCAGCCTGGGACAGGGAGGTGAAAAACTGTTTTTT. Its translation: CASSLGQGGEKLFF.

The rearrangement joins TRBV5-6 to TRBJ2-4; D possibly corresponds to TRBD2 (6 bases). CDR3 length: 16 residues. Germline loops: CDR1 SGHDT, CDR2 YYEEEE. Trimming cost V 2 bases and J 4 bases, with 16 bases left between them. The CDR3 nucleotides are TGTGCCAGCAGCTTTTGGTCAGGGACTGGAAAAAACATTCAGTACTTC. This sequence encodes CASSFWSGTGKNIQYF.

The V gene is TRBV28, the J gene TRBJ1-6, with TRBD1 as a possible D gene (5 bases). The CDR3 spans 14 residues. Germline CDR1 MDHEN, CDR2 SYDVKM. V lost 5 bases to trimming and J lost 2 bases, with 7 bases between them. CDR3 nucleotides: TGTGCCAGCAGTACGGGACCCTATAATTCACCCCTCCACTTT. Its protein product is CASSTGPYNSPLHF.

This clone came up many times. V gene TRBV4-1 combines with J gene TRBJ1-2, with D uncertain. V dropped 0 bases and J dropped 3 bases, with 11 bases sitting between them. Germline V gene sequence: CDR1 MGHRA, CDR2 YSYEKL. CDR3 length: 15 amino acids. CDR3: CASSQDIRPDYGYTF. The CDR3 nucleotides are TGCGCCAGCAGCCAAGATATCAGGCCAGACTATGGCTACACCTTC.

This chain joins TRBV5-1 and TRBJ2-1, with unresolved D. Germline assignment: CDR1 SGHRS and CDR2 YFSETQ. Trimming left V 0 bases short and J 9 bases short, with 10 bases between. This CDR3 is built from 13 residues. The CDR3 region has the DNA TGCGCCAGCAGCTTGGGTAAGATAGGTGAGCAGTTCTTC. The encoded protein is CASSLGKIGEQFF.

The V and J genes are TRBV20-1 and TRBJ1-2; 8 bases are shared with TRBD1. The CDR3 runs to 11 residues. CDR1 is DFQATT, CDR2 SNEGSKA, per germline (reference sequence). J gave up 6 bases and V 5 bases, and 2 bases lay outside the gene matches. The CDR3 nucleotides read TGCAGTGCTCGACAGGGGAATGGCTACACCTTC. It yields the protein CSARQGNGYTF.

The chain uses TRBV5-4 and TRBJ2-7; 12 bases line up with TRBD2. Germline V CDR1 and CDR2: SGHNT, YYREEE (reference sequence). The CDR3 is 15 residues long. J gave up 2 bases and V 4 bases, and 4 bases lay outside the gene matches. The CDR3 DNA reads as TGTGCCAGCAGCAGACGACTAGCGGGGGCCTACGAGCAGTACTTC. Translation: CASSRRLAGAYEQYF. Full variable domain (missing parts from reference TRBV5-4 and TRBJ2-7): ETGVTQSPTHLIKTRGQQVTLRCSSQSGHNTVSWYQQALGQGPQFIFQYYREEENGRGNFPPRFSGLQFPNYSSELNVNALELDDSALYLCASSRRLAGAYEQYFGPGTRLTVT.

The CDR3 DNA is TGTGCCAGTAGTACCGGACAGGGCCTCCGGGTTCGGAACACTGAAGCTTTCTTT. This encodes CASSTGQGLRVRNTEAFF. The V gene is TRBV19, the J gene TRBJ1-1; 8 nucleotides align to TRBD1. Germline CDR1 is LNHDA and CDR2 is SQIVND (reference sequence). Germline trimming cut 4 bases from V and 1 base from J; bases unmatched to any gene: 14. This CDR3 spans 18 amino acids. The full variable domain, its missing parts supplied by reference TRBV19 and TRBJ1-1, is DGGITQSPKYLFRKEGQNVTLSCEQNLNHDAMYWYRQDPGQGLRLIYYSQIVNDFQKGDIAEGYSVSREKKESFPLTVTSAQKNPTAFYLCASSTGQGLRVRNTEAFFGQGTRLTVV.

V is TRBV29-1 and J is TRBJ1-3; D ambiguous. The CDR3 has 13 amino acids. Germline values: CDR1 SQVTM, CDR2 ANQGSEA. The germline V and J ends were trimmed by 5 bases and 6 bases, with 14 bases remaining between them. CDR3 DNA: TGCAGCGTTATAGCACAGCGACAAAACACCATATATTTT. Its translation is CSVIAQRQNTIYF.

The chain has TRBV5-4 and TRBJ2-2, with D perhaps being TRBD1 or TRBD2 (5 bases each). This CDR3 comprises 17 residues. V gave up 3 bases and J gave up 4 bases, with 19 bases separating them. Germline values: CDR1 SGHNT, CDR2 YYREEE (reference sequence). The chain's CDR3 is CASSSPGTTFGTGELFF. CDR3 DNA sequence: TGTGCCAGCAGCTCCCCGGGGACCACCTTCGGCACCGGGGAGCTGTTTTTT.

The chain has TRBV27 and TRBJ1-5, with a weak D call TRBD1 (5 bases). Trimming took 5 bases from V and 3 from J, leaving 14 bases between them. In germline, CDR1 is MNHEY, CDR2 SMNVEV (reference sequence). The CDR3 consists of 15 residues. CDR3 nucleotides: TGTGCCAGCAGTCCTACAGGTCCTTTCAATCAGCCCCAGCATTTT. It specifies CASSPTGPFNQPQHF.

The gene calls are TRBV10-3 and TRBJ1-2; possibly TRBD1 for D (6 bases). This CDR3 comprises 15 residues. Trimming took off 6 bases at V and 0 bases at J, with 14 bases between the two ends. CDR1 and CDR2 from the germline V gene are ENHRY and SYGVKD. CDR3 protein: CAISAPQGTNYGYTF. CDR3 nucleotides: TGTGCCATCAGCGCCCCGCAGGGGACTAACTATGGCTACACCTTC.

The chain recombines TRBV5-4 with TRBJ1-3; D is possibly TRBD1 (6 bases). CDR1 SGHNT and CDR2 YYREEE come from the germline V gene (reference sequence). Deletions cut 0 bases from V and 0 bases from J, with 10 bases between. CDR3 length equals 16 residues. The CDR3 DNA reads as TGTGCCAGCAGCTTGGAGGCCAGGGGCTCTGGAAACACCATATATTTT. As protein: CASSLEARGSGNTIYF.

The genes are TRBV21-1 and TRBJ2-1; the table's D call, TRBD2, was not checked against the DNA. TRBV21-1 is a documented pseudogene. The CDR3 runs 17 residues. The CDR3 reads CASSTGRRRGLDNEQFF. Here the CDR3 DNA reads TGTGCCAGCAGCACTGGAAGGAGGCGGGGGCTAGACAATGAGCAGTTCTTC.

This chain connects TRBV6-2 or TRBV6-3 to TRBJ1-5; no clear D. Per the germline V gene, CDR1 is MNHEY and CDR2 is SVGEGT. Trimming removed 0 bases from V and 4 bases from J, with 7 bases in between. This CDR3 contains 14 residues. CDR3 nucleotides: TGTGCCAGCAGTTACTCCCTCAGGAATCAGCCCCAGCATTTT. The encoded protein is CASSYSLRNQPQHF.

This clone was detected ten times or more. V is TRBV20-1 and J is TRBJ1-1; D is unclear. Germline values: CDR1 DFQATT, CDR2 SNEGSKA (reference sequence). The CDR3 extends over 10 amino acids. Trimming took off 3 bases at V and 11 bases at J, with 10 bases between the two ends. CDR3 region: CSASSSLAFF. Here the CDR3 DNA reads TGCAGTGCTAGTTCGTCCTTGGCTTTCTTT.

The chain carries TRBV29-1 and TRBJ1-6, with TRBD1 identical over 7 bases. The CDR3 runs to 15 residues. Germline lookup yields CDR1 SQVTM and CDR2 ANQGSEA. The V and J ends lost 5 bases and 3 bases, in that order; junction bases with no gene match: 7. The CDR3 coding sequence is TGCAGCGTTAACGGACAGGTGATCTATAATTCACCCCTCCACTTT. It codes for CSVNGQVIYNSPLHF.

This chain's CDR3 is CASSLFSATNEKLFF. CDR3 in DNA: TGCGCCAGCAGCTTGTTTTCCGCAACTAATGAAAAACTGTTTTTT. The rearrangement uses TRBV5-1 and TRBJ1-4; D remains ambiguous. CDR3 size: 15 residues. Germline V CDR1 and CDR2: SGHRS, YFSETQ. V was pared by 1 base and J by 0 bases, with 7 bases between.

V is TRBV5-1 and J is TRBJ2-7; D is perhaps TRBD1 (5 bases). Germline V gene sequence: CDR1 SGHRS, CDR2 YFSETQ. V dropped 4 bases and J dropped 1 base, with 12 bases sitting between them. The CDR3 runs to 14 residues. The CDR3 DNA sequence: TGCGCCAGCAGCACCTTAGACAGTTCCTACGAGCAGTACTTC. Translated: CASSTLDSSYEQYF.

The rearrangement uses TRBV9 and TRBJ2-7; D is tentatively TRBD1 or TRBD2 (5 bases each). Trimming stripped 1 base from V and 4 bases from J, with 15 bases between. CDR3 length: 15 amino acids. Germline V gives CDR1 SGDLS, CDR2 YYNGEE. In nucleotides, the CDR3 is TGTGCCAGCAGCGTACGCCCCGGGACGGGATACGAGCAGTACTTC. Its protein is CASSVRPGTGYEQYF.

The V and J genes are TRBV5-4 and TRBJ1-2, with D hard to call. Trimming shortened V by 0 bases and J by 0 bases, and 6 bases separated the two germline ends. The germline V gene encodes CDR1 SGHNT and CDR2 YYREEE (reference sequence). The CDR3 spans 14 residues. CDR3 in amino acids: CASSLDTPNYGYTF. The DNA of the CDR3 is TGTGCCAGCAGCTTGGACACACCTAACTATGGCTACACCTTC.

The CDR3: CASKVSPTDTQYF. For the CDR3, the DNA is TGTGCCAGCAAGGTTAGCCCCACAGATACGCAGTATTTT. J is TRBJ2-3 and V is TRBV2, with D hard to call. The CDR3 sequence is 13 residues long. The V and J ends lost 7 bases and 2 bases respectively, with 10 bases between them. Germline V gene sequence: CDR1 SNHLY, CDR2 FYNNEI.

A few counts support this clone. This rearrangement joins TRBV5-1 to TRBJ1-3; 10 bases match TRBD1. The V segment lost 5 bases and the J segment 7 bases; nucleotides outside the gene matches: 12. Germline V lookup: CDR1 SGHRS, CDR2 YFSETQ. This CDR3 has 16 residues. The CDR3 spells CASSSGTGVGGNTIYF. CDR3 nucleotide sequence: TGCGCCAGCAGTTCCGGGACAGGGGTAGGAGGGAACACCATATATTTT.

The genes are TRBV5-4 and TRBJ1-1, with D possibly matching TRBD1 (6 bases). Germline assignment: CDR1 SGHNT and CDR2 YYREEE (reference sequence). CDR3 length: 14 amino acids. Trimming removed 2 bases at V and 4 bases at J, with 12 bases between. In DNA, the CDR3 is TGTGCCAGCAGCTTTGGGGGCGAGACCACTGAAGCTTTCTTT. It encodes CASSFGGETTEAFF.

V and J are TRBV19 and TRBJ2-1; D is ambiguous. Per germline, CDR1 LNHDA and CDR2 SQIVND (reference sequence). This CDR3 region has 12 residues. V was clipped by 7 bases and J by 5 bases, with 9 bases between them. The chain's CDR3 is CASIGRNNEQFF. In DNA, the CDR3 is TGTGCCAGTATCGGACGGAACAATGAGCAGTTCTTC.

This sequence joins TRBV4-1 and TRBJ1-2; D is possibly TRBD1 (5 bases). V dropped 5 bases and J dropped 0 bases, with 16 bases sitting between them. CDR1 and CDR2 from the germline V gene are MGHRA and YSYEKL. The CDR3 totals 16 residues. The CDR3 DNA is TGCGCCAGCAGCAATATAGTTAGGGGAACTAACTATGGCTACACCTTC. Amino acid sequence: CASSNIVRGTNYGYTF.

The rearrangement links TRBV7-9 to TRBJ2-7; 7 nucleotides agree with TRBD1. The CDR3 runs to 15 residues. Germline V gene sequence: CDR1 SEHNR, CDR2 FQNEAQ (reference sequence). The V segment lost 5 bases and the J segment 3 bases; nucleotides outside the gene matches: 10. CDR3: CASSASDRINYEQYF. The CDR3 bases are TGTGCCAGCAGCGCCTCGGACAGGATTAACTACGAGCAGTACTTC.